This T cell receptor beta chain emerged from a study of cytomegalovirus exposure and HLA in healthy donors. Regarding the study as a whole: Confirmation in vitro established that a few CMV-associated chains were specific for CMV antigens. Analyzed later, most CMV-associated TCR beta chains appeared HLA-restricted.

A note on this clone: As yet, its antigen is unknown.

The PCR employed 60 Vbeta primers together with 13 Jbeta primers. Some clones are missing from TCRdb's copy, which holds only in-frame ones; the method was immunoSEQ multiplex PCR. The sample shows some 200,000 clones, approximately 78% of them seen only once. With V trimmed by 5 bases and J by 9 bases, 18 bases remained unmatched. Germline lookup yields CDR1 SEHNR and CDR2 FQNEAQ (reference sequence). The CDR3 length is 17 residues. This TCR came from a woman in her thirties or forties in good health and CMV-seronegative. The sample consisted of PBMCs. V and J are TRBV7-9 and TRBJ2-1; TRBD2 aligns across 8 bases. CDR3 sequence: CASSPLSGSFPTGEQFF. The CDR3 region has the DNA TGTGCCAGCAGCCCCCTCAGCGGGAGTTTTCCGACAGGTGAGCAGTTCTTC.